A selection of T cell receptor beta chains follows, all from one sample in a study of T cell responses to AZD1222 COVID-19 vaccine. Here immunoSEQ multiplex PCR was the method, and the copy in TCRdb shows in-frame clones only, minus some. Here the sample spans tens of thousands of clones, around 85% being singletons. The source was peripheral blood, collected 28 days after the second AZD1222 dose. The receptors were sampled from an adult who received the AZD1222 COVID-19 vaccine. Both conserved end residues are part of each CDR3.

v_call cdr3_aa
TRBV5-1 CASSLVQGDGYTF
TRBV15 CATSGHFTGELFF
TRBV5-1 CASSVDRNNEQFF
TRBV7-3 CASSLAPDSSYGYTF
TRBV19 CASSSGQLLGEEGTGELFF
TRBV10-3 CAISPSGSTDTQYF
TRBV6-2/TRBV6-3 CASSNRGMRTEAFF
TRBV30 CAWSGTGATEAFF
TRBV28 CASSPPTYEQYF
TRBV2 CASSDGPNYGYTF
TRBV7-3 CASSLTTGRSLNEQFF
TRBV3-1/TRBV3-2 CASSQAGIETDTQYF
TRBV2 CARQASGGELFF